The subject of this entry is one TCR beta chain. CDR1 is SGHTS and CDR2 is YDEGEE in the germline V gene. Trimming at V came to 4 bases and at J to 7 bases, leaving 6 bases not matched to a gene. The CDR3 is 15 residues long. These data come from a study of Ad26.COV2.S vaccination and SARS-CoV-2 variants. Sequencing used immunoSEQ multiplex PCR; TCRdb keeps in-frame clones, though not all of them. The table lists about 480,000 clones, roughly 89% of them singletons, with roughly 13% in the top ten. The treatment here: 15 to 20 received Ad26.COV2.S at low or high dose, single or two shots; several received placebo; per-sample allocation not given. At day 63 after the first vaccine or placebo injection, samples were drawn. SARS-CoV-2 spike from the Wuhan strain was encoded by the vaccine, an Ad26 vector.

Sample: peripheral blood, taken in a trial of Ad26.COV2.S vaccine versus placebo. This chain links TRBV5-8 with TRBJ2-1; 12 bases map to TRBD2. The receptor was derived from a person between 18 and 60 years old who received the Ad26.COV2.S COVID-19 vaccine or a placebo. CDR3 residues: CASSTGTSGRNEQFF. CDR3 DNA: TGTGCCAGCAGCACCGGGACTAGCGGGCGAAATGAGCAGTTCTTC.